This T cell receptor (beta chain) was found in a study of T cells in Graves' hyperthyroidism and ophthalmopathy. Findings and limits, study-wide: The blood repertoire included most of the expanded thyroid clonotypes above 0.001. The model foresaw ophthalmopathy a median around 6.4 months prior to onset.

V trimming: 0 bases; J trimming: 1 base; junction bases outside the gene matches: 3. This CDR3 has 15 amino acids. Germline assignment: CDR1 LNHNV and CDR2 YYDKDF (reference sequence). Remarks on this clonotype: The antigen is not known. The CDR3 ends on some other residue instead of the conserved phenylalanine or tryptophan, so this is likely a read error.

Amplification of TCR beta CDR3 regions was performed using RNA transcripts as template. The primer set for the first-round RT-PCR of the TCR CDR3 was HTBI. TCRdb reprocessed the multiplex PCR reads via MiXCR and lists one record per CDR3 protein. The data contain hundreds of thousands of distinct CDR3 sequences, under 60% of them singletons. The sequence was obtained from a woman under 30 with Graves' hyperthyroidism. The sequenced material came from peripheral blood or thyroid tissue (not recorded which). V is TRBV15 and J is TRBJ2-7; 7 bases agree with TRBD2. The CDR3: CATSRDSGSSYEQYL. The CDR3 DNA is TGTGCCACCAGCAGAGATAGCGGGTCTTCCTACGAGCAGTACCTC.